The 2 T cell receptor beta chains below were found in one sample sequenced in a study of T cell clones after liver transplantation. Data came from immunoSEQ multiplex PCR; TCRdb stores just in-frame clones and leaves some out. The top ten clones hold 2.1% of a sample with about 75,000 clones, less than 90% of them seen once. The material was CD4+ T cells from blood, obtained 48 months after liver transplant. The receptors were sampled from a human patient who received a liver transplant. T cells may partly derive from the graft donor.

The chain couples TRBV19 to TRBJ1-5; D not certain. This CDR3 region has 15 residues. Germline lookup yields CDR1 LNHDA and CDR2 SQIVND (reference sequence). The germline V and J ends were trimmed by 2 bases and 7 bases, with 15 bases remaining between them. In DNA, the CDR3 is TGTGCCAGTAGTATATCCCTTTTAAAGGGCCAGCCCCAGCATTTT. Translation: CASSISLLKGQPQHF.

The chain joins TRBV5-4 to TRBJ2-1, with D possibly being TRBD2 (6 bases). Trimming removed 0 bases at V and 3 bases at J, with 10 bases between. The germline V gene has CDR1 SGHNT and CDR2 YYREEE (reference sequence). CDR3 size: 15 residues. CDR3 sequence: CASSLGGTGYNEQFF. In DNA, the CDR3 is TGTGCCAGCAGCTTGGGGGGGACTGGCTACAATGAGCAGTTCTTC.